A single sample is the source of the 10 T cell receptor beta chains below, sequenced in a study of high-grade serous ovarian cancer treatment subgroups. Tumor samples were obtained before definitive surgery or chemotherapy. Using immunoSEQ multiplex PCR, the repertoire was profiled, and TCRdb retains in-frame clones only, with some absent. Of about 5,700 clones in the sample, about four fifths were seen once. The sequenced sample consisted of tumor tissue. The receptors come from a human donor with high-grade serous ovarian cancer.

This sequence joins TRBV4-2 and TRBJ2-5, with no clear D. V lost 1 base, J lost 9 bases, and 15 bases lay in between. CDR3 length: 14 amino acids. CDR1 is LGHNA and CDR2 is YNFKEQ in the germline V gene. In DNA form, the CDR3 reads TGTGCCAGCAGCCAAGGGAAGTCCAAGCAGGCCCAGTACTTC. It codes for CASSQGKSKQAQYF.

The chain links TRBV19 to TRBJ1-1, with D unclear. V was cut by 3 bases and J by 1 base, with 9 bases left in between. The germline V gene encodes CDR1 LNHDA and CDR2 SQIVND (reference sequence). The CDR3 is 14 residues long. The CDR3: CASSIVWGNTEAFF. The CDR3 DNA follows: TGTGCCAGTAGTATTGTGTGGGGGAACACTGAAGCTTTCTTT.

The V and J genes are TRBV5-1 and TRBJ1-6; a possible D gene is TRBD1 (6 bases). Trimming took off 2 bases at V and 7 bases at J, with 10 bases between the two ends. Germline V lookup: CDR1 SGHRS, CDR2 YFSETQ. CDR3 length: 14 amino acids. CDR3 bases: TGCGCCAGCAGCTTACGGACAGCGAATTCACCCCTCCACTTT. Its protein is CASSLRTANSPLHF.

The CDR3 DNA reads as TGCGCCAGCAGCTTGGGCTGGACAGGGCTCTATGGCTACACCTTC. Encoded protein: CASSLGWTGLYGYTF. V is TRBV5-1 and J is TRBJ1-2, with TRBD1 matching over 8 bases. V trimming: 0 bases; J trimming: 4 bases; junction bases outside the gene matches: 5. The CDR3 runs to 15 residues. Germline-derived CDR1 and CDR2 are SGHRS and YFSETQ.

The V and J genes are TRBV7-8 and TRBJ2-7; D gene uncertain. This CDR3 comprises 12 residues. The V end was cut by 2 bases, the J end by 6 bases, with 8 bases between. CDR1 and CDR2 from the germline V gene are SGHVS and FQNEAQ. DNA for the CDR3: TGTGCCAGCAGCTTACTGGACCGCGAGCAGTACTTC. Protein: CASSLLDREQYF.

This clone was seen just once. The rearrangement uses TRBV30 and TRBJ2-3; 8 nucleotides match TRBD2. V lost 0 bases and J lost 4; bases outside the gene matches: 3. The length of the CDR3 is 14 residues. Germline assignment: CDR1 GTSNPN and CDR2 SVGIG (reference sequence). The DNA for the CDR3 is TGTGCCTGGAGTGTAAACGGGGGGGCAGATACGCAGTATTTT. Residues: CAWSVNGGADTQYF.

This CDR3 reads CASSYAGLSKNIQYF. CDR3 in DNA: TGTGCCAGCAGTTACGCTGGGCTTTCCAAAAACATTCAGTACTTC. The V call is TRBV6-5, the J call TRBJ2-4; no clear D. Trimming removed 2 bases at V and 2 bases at J, with 10 bases between. The CDR3 is 15 residues long. The germline V gene encodes CDR1 MNHEY and CDR2 SVGAGI.

The V call is TRBV6-6, the J call TRBJ1-1, with 8 bases fitting TRBD1. The V and J ends lost 11 bases and 1 base, in that order; junction bases with no gene match: 6. The CDR3 spans 13 residues. Germline CDR1 and CDR2: MNHNY and SVGAGI (reference sequence). As DNA, the CDR3 is TGTGCCGGCCGGGACAGGCCGAACACTGAAGCTTTCTTT. Amino acid sequence: CAGRDRPNTEAFF.

The chain is built from TRBV7-2 and TRBJ1-1, with 8 positions matching TRBD1. V was pared by 2 bases and J by 5 bases, with 7 bases of the junction left unmatched. The CDR3 is 15 residues long. Per the germline V gene, CDR1 is SGHTA and CDR2 is FQGNSA. The CDR3 region has the DNA TGTGCCAGCAGCTTAATAGGACAGGGAGGTACTGAAGCTTTCTTT. The encoded protein is CASSLIGQGGTEAFF. The full variable domain, with the rest looked up from reference TRBV7-2 and TRBJ1-1, is GAGVSQSPSNKVTEKGKDVELRCDPISGHTALYWYRQSLGQGLEFLIYFQGNSAPDKSGLPSDRFSAERTGGSVSTLTIQRTQQEDSAVYLCASSLIGQGGTEAFFGQGTRLTVV.

This clone was counted only a few times. The chain recombines TRBV5-1 with TRBJ1-3, with a tentative D call TRBD1 (5 bases). The germline gives CDR1 SGHRS, CDR2 YFSETQ. This CDR3 has 17 amino acids. V was shortened by 4 bases and J by 2 bases, with 19 bases between the two germline ends. The CDR3 DNA sequence: TGCGCCAGCAGCATGGGATTCCAGGGTGGTCCTGGAAACACCATATATTTT. It translates to CASSMGFQGGPGNTIYF.